One and the same sample provided the 21 T cell receptor beta chains below, sequenced in a study of regulatory T cells in long-lasting Graves disease. Specified time point: newly diagnosed GD, antithyroid drugs for less than 3 months. PBMCs provided the RNA from which the TCR library was made. Researchers made TCR beta libraries by using iRepertoire HTBI primers and running Arm-PCR on CDR3 regions. TCRdb fed the multiplex PCR reads into MiXCR, producing one record per CDR3 protein. Of hundreds of thousands of distinct CDR3 sequences in the sample, about 15% are singletons; the top ten hold approximately 20%. The same sample was also studied in work on T cells in Graves' hyperthyroidism and ophthalmopathy.

Sequencing used peripheral blood mononuclear cells (PBMCs), obtained at new diagnosis, from a patient treated with antithyroid drugs. Source of these receptors: a woman younger than 45 with Graves disease.

The chain has TRBV3-1 and TRBJ2-7; a possible D gene is TRBD2 (6 bases). V was clipped by 1 base and J by 2 bases, with 12 bases between them. This CDR3 is 15 amino acids long. Germline V gives CDR1 LGHDT, CDR2 YNNKEL (reference sequence). CDR3 coding DNA: TGTGCCAGCAGCCAAGTAGCCGGGGGTCCCTACGAGCAGTACTTC. This sequence encodes CASSQVAGGPYEQYF.

The rearrangement joins TRBV10-3 to TRBJ2-3, with D possibly called TRBD1 or TRBD2 (5 bases each). V shed 6 bases and J shed 6 bases, with 31 bases lying between them. CDR1 and CDR2 (germline): ENHRY, SYGVKD. This CDR3 is built from 19 residues. CDR3 sequence: CAIRPGTGASGLGGDTQYF. CDR3 bases: TGTGCCATCAGGCCGGGGACGGGCGCGTCCGGGCTTGGCGGGGATACGCAGTATTTT.

This clonotype was recorded a few times. The chain is built from TRBV19 and TRBJ1-1, with TRBD1 matching over 8 bases. V lost 3 bases, J lost 6 bases, and 6 bases stayed unmatched. Germline V gene sequence: CDR1 LNHDA, CDR2 SQIVND (reference sequence). The CDR3 has 14 residues. As DNA, the CDR3 is TGTGCCAGTAGTATCCGGACAGGGATCCCTGAAGCTTTCTTT. This encodes CASSIRTGIPEAFF.

The chain couples TRBV4-1 to TRBJ2-5; D is perhaps TRBD1 (5 bases). V was pared by 2 bases and J by 6 bases, with 13 bases between. The CDR3 is 14 amino acids. Germline V gives CDR1 MGHRA, CDR2 YSYEKL. CDR3 protein: CASSQLQGGQTQYF. Here the CDR3 DNA reads TGCGCCAGCAGCCAATTGCAGGGTGGGCAGACCCAGTACTTC.

This sequence joins TRBV9 and TRBJ2-5; D may be TRBD1 or TRBD2 (6 bases each). This CDR3 is built from 16 residues. Germline V gene lookup returns CDR1 SGDLS and CDR2 YYNGEE. The V end was cut by 0 bases, the J end by 0 bases, with 12 bases between. The DNA for the CDR3 is TGTGCCAGCAGCGTAGATGGAGGGGGGCACCAAGAGACCCAGTACTTC. Protein: CASSVDGGGHQETQYF.

CDR3 in amino acids: CASSQEGQVYNEQFF. The CDR3 DNA is TGCGCCAGCAGCCAAGAGGGACAGGTCTACAATGAGCAGTTCTTC. The V gene is TRBV4-1, the J gene TRBJ2-1; TRBD1 matches 8 bases. Trimming cost V 0 bases and J 3 bases; bases outside gene matches: 1. Germline CDR1 is MGHRA and CDR2 is YSYEKL. The CDR3 totals 15 residues.

This chain joins TRBV19 and TRBJ2-6; D might be TRBD1 (5 bases). The germline CDR1 and CDR2 sequences are LNHDA and SQIVND (reference sequence). This CDR3 has 16 amino acids. V was trimmed by 4 bases and J by 3 bases, leaving 13 bases between them. Here the CDR3 reads CASSTLTDFGANVLTF. The CDR3, as DNA: TGTGCCAGTAGTACGCTGACAGATTTTGGGGCCAACGTCCTGACTTTC.

This clonotype showed up just a few times. This chain joins TRBV5-1 and TRBJ1-3, with TRBD1 as a possible D gene (6 bases). The V and J ends lost 4 bases and 4 bases respectively, with 15 bases between them. The germline V gene encodes CDR1 SGHRS and CDR2 YFSETQ. The CDR3 is made up of 15 amino acids. The CDR3 is CASSPTGSLGNTIYF. The CDR3 bases are TGCGCCAGCAGCCCGACAGGTTCGTTAGGAAACACCATATATTTT.

The V call is TRBV28, the J call TRBJ2-3; 14 positions agree with TRBD2. Germline lookup yields CDR1 MDHEN and CDR2 SYDVKM. CDR3 size: 16 residues. The V and J ends lost 2 bases and 4 bases, in that order; junction bases with no gene match: 2. In nucleotides, the CDR3 is TGTGCCAGCAGTTTAACGGGACTAGCGGGAGCAGATACGCAGTATTTT. Its translation is CASSLTGLAGADTQYF. Together with reference TRBV28 and TRBJ2-3, the CDR3 gives the full variable domain: DVKVTQSSRYLVKRTGEKVFLECVQDMDHENMFWYRQDPGLGLRLIYFSYDVKMKEKGDIPEGYSVSREKKERFSLILESASTNQTSMYLCASSLTGLAGADTQYFGPGTRLTVL.

This clonotype was detected ten times or more. The rearrangement links TRBV12-3 or TRBV12-4 to TRBJ2-7, with D perhaps matching TRBD1 (6 bases). The CDR3 length is 15 residues. V lost 2 bases and J lost 3, with 14 bases in between. The CDR3 sequence is CASSLSYRAYYEQYF. CDR3 nucleotides: TGTGCCAGCAGTTTAAGTTACAGGGCCTACTACGAGCAGTACTTC.

The chain uses TRBV6-2 or TRBV6-3 and TRBJ2-5, with TRBD2 matching 10 bases. CDR3 size: 15 residues. The V and J ends lost 5 bases and 5 bases, in that order; junction bases with no gene match: 8. Germline CDR1 and CDR2: MNHEY and SVGEGT. CDR3 sequence: CASSESLAGVETQYF. The CDR3 DNA reads as TGTGCCAGCAGTGAAAGCCTAGCGGGAGTTGAGACCCAGTACTTC.

The chain links TRBV18 to TRBJ1-5; D not certain. V was clipped by 2 bases and J by 1 base, with 6 bases between them. Germline lookup yields CDR1 KGHSH and CDR2 LQKENI. The length of the CDR3 is 14 residues. CDR3 DNA sequence: TGTGCCAGCTCACCAAACAAGAGCAATCAGCCCCAGCATTTT. Protein: CASSPNKSNQPQHF.

This clonotype appeared a few times. The gene calls are TRBV30 and TRBJ2-7, with D perhaps TRBD1 (6 bases). Looked up from germline, CDR1 is GTSNPN and CDR2 is SVGIG (reference sequence). This CDR3 comprises 15 residues. V gave up 3 bases and J gave up 6 bases, with 21 bases separating them. CDR3 DNA: TGTGCCTGGAGCCTGAAGGGCAGGGGTCGGCGCGAGCAGTACTTC. It translates to CAWSLKGRGRREQYF.

At least ten counts were recorded for this clonotype. This chain links TRBV3-1 with TRBJ2-5; D gene unclear. The germline V gene has CDR1 LGHDT and CDR2 YNNKEL (reference sequence). The CDR3 runs to 11 residues. The V end was cut by 5 bases, the J end by 5 bases, with 6 bases between. The chain's CDR3 is CASSGWETQYF. The DNA of the CDR3 is TGTGCCAGCAGCGGGTGGGAGACCCAGTACTTC.

This clonotype was found many times. V usage is TRBV6-2 or TRBV6-3 and J usage is TRBJ2-3, with D perhaps TRBD1 (5 bases). V lost 7 bases and J lost 2, with 13 bases in between. This CDR3 is built from 14 residues. CDR1 and CDR2 from the germline V gene are MNHEY and SVGEGT. CDR3 amino acids: CASKPGMATDTQYF. The CDR3 DNA sequence: TGTGCCAGCAAACCAGGGATGGCCACAGATACGCAGTATTTT.

The gene calls are TRBV28 and TRBJ2-2; TRBD1 aligns across 8 bases. This CDR3 has 15 residues. The V and J ends lost 3 bases and 6 bases, in that order; junction bases with no gene match: 6. Germline CDR1 and CDR2: MDHEN and SYDVKM. CDR3 loop: CASSFSRGLAGELFF. The CDR3 nucleotides are TGTGCCAGCAGTTTCAGCAGGGGGCTAGCCGGGGAGCTGTTTTTT.

This clonotype was recorded only once. The chain joins TRBV10-3 to TRBJ2-7; D is perhaps TRBD1 or TRBD2 (6 bases each). Between the trimmed V and J ends, which lost 3 bases and 4 bases, there was a span of 28 bases. CDR1 is ENHRY, CDR2 SYGVKD, per germline. The CDR3 is 19 amino acids. The DNA of the CDR3 is TGTGCCATCAGTGACCAAAGAACTAGGGTCCGGGGGCGCGTATACGAGCAGTACTTC. Its translation: CAISDQRTRVRGRVYEQYF.

Only a few counts were recorded for this clonotype. The junction departs from germline at one end; a sequencing error may be responsible. The genes are TRBV5-1 and TRBJ2-6, with TRBD2 matching over 7 bases. The CDR3 is 14 amino acids. Germline CDR1 SGHRS, CDR2 YFSETQ. CDR3 DNA: TGCGCCAGCAGCTTGACTGGGAGGGAAAGTCTCTCGGCTTTC. Translation gives CASSLTGRESLSAF.

This clonotype was recorded at least ten times. The chain combines TRBV11-2 with TRBJ1-2; possible D gene TRBD1, 5 bases. Trimming took off 8 bases at V and 2 bases at J, with 15 bases between the two ends. The CDR3 is 14 amino acids. Germline lookup yields CDR1 SGHAT and CDR2 FQNNGV. For the CDR3, the DNA is TGTGCCAGCCGAAGAGCAGAGGGGAACTATGGCTACACCTTC. Its translation is CASRRAEGNYGYTF.

At least ten counts were recorded for this clonotype. The V call is TRBV28, the J call TRBJ1-1; 8 bases are a match to TRBD1. The CDR3 extends over 14 amino acids. Germline assignment: CDR1 MDHEN and CDR2 SYDVKM. With V trimmed by 6 bases and J by 5 bases, 8 bases remained unmatched. The CDR3 protein is CASRTTGVPTEAFF. CDR3 coding DNA: TGTGCCAGCAGGACGACAGGGGTCCCAACTGAAGCTTTCTTT.

This chain uses TRBV19 with TRBJ1-1; D is undetermined. The germline V and J ends were trimmed by 4 bases and 6 bases, with 9 bases remaining between them. Germline CDR1 is LNHDA and CDR2 is SQIVND (reference sequence). This CDR3 is 12 amino acids long. The chain's CDR3 is CASSTGPPEAFF. The CDR3 bases are TGTGCCAGTAGTACTGGACCCCCTGAAGCTTTCTTT.